These T cell receptor beta chains were read from a single sample in a study of graft-versus-host responses after intestinal transplantation. This table comes from immunoSEQ multiplex PCR, and its TCRdb copy is limited to in-frame clones, with some not included. This sample has around 12,000 clones; 93% occur once, and the top ten carry around 4.4%. Sequenced material: PBMCs, taken roughly 930 days after intestinal transplantation. Receptors were obtained from a human patient who received an intestinal transplant, so some T cells may come from the graft donor. CDR3s include the opening cysteine and the closing phenylalanine or tryptophan. The D gene is left open where the match is weak. Size values are once, few and many counts, or a class for expanded clones, and some rows have none.

J gene: TRBJ1-2
V gene: TRBV11-2
clone size: NA
D gene: TRBD1
CDR3 protein: CASSLDSGGDGYTF
CDR3 DNA: TGTGCCAGCAGCTTAGATTCAGGGGGCGATGGCTACACCTTC

J gene: TRBJ1-2
V gene: TRBV6-5
clone size: NA
D gene: NA
CDR3 protein: CASRSHPGGYGYTF
CDR3 DNA: TGTGCCAGCAGAAGCCATCCGGGGGGTTATGGCTACACCTTC

J gene: TRBJ1-1
V gene: TRBV29-1
clone size: once
D gene: NA
CDR3 protein: CSVEGLYRGTEAFF
CDR3 DNA: TGCAGCGTTGAAGGCCTTTATCGGGGCACTGAAGCTTTCTTT

J gene: TRBJ2-7
V gene: TRBV6-5
clone size: NA
D gene: NA
CDR3 protein: CASGRVSYEQYF
CDR3 DNA: TGTGCCAGCGGCAGGGTTTCCTACGAGCAGTACTTC

J gene: TRBJ1-1
V gene: TRBV11-2
clone size: NA
D gene: NA
CDR3 protein: CASSSGRQPINTEAFF
CDR3 DNA: TGTGCCAGCAGCTCAGGCAGACAGCCGATTAACACTGAAGCTTTCTTT

J gene: TRBJ2-5
V gene: TRBV5-5
clone size: NA
D gene: TRBD2
CDR3 protein: CASSPHPGLAEETQYF
CDR3 DNA: TGTGCCAGCAGCCCACATCCGGGACTAGCGGAAGAGACCCAGTACTTC

J gene: TRBJ2-2
V gene: TRBV27
clone size: NA
D gene: NA
CDR3 protein: CASSLWGHGTGELFF
CDR3 DNA: TGTGCCAGCAGTTTATGGGGGCACGGCACCGGGGAGCTGTTTTTT

J gene: TRBJ2-2
V gene: TRBV2
clone size: NA
D gene: TRBD1
CDR3 protein: CASWLPGQGGTGELFF
CDR3 DNA: TGTGCCAGCTGGTTACCGGGACAGGGAGGCACCGGGGAGCTGTTTTTT

J gene: TRBJ2-7
V gene: TRBV11-2
clone size: NA
D gene: TRBD1
CDR3 protein: CASSRDRVPLEQYF
CDR3 DNA: TGTGCCAGCAGCCGGGACAGGGTGCCCCTCGAGCAGTACTTC

J gene: TRBJ2-4
V gene: TRBV27
clone size: NA
D gene: TRBD1
CDR3 protein: CASSQHTNRGQAAKNIQYF
CDR3 DNA: TGTGCCAGCAGTCAACATACAAACAGGGGGCAGGCGGCCAAAAACATTCAGTACTTC

J gene: TRBJ1-2
V gene: TRBV5-1
clone size: NA
D gene: NA
CDR3 protein: CASSLVQGRGYTF
CDR3 DNA: TGCGCCAGCAGCTTGGTTCAGGGAAGAGGCTACACCTTC

J gene: TRBJ2-7
V gene: TRBV6-5
clone size: once
D gene: NA
CDR3 protein: CASSPGVVTYEQYF
CDR3 DNA: TGTGCCAGCAGTCCTGGGGTGGTGACCTACGAGCAGTACTTC

J gene: TRBJ2-7
V gene: TRBV5-4
clone size: NA
D gene: TRBD1
CDR3 protein: CASSDGTGLYEQYF
CDR3 DNA: TGTGCCAGCAGCGACGGGACAGGTCTCTACGAGCAGTACTTC

J gene: TRBJ2-1
V gene: TRBV5-1
clone size: NA
D gene: NA
CDR3 protein: CASSPLRGAGENNEQFF
CDR3 DNA: TGCGCCAGCAGCCCCCTCAGGGGGGCGGGTGAAAACAATGAGCAGTTCTTC

J gene: TRBJ1-6
V gene: TRBV4-2
clone size: NA
D gene: NA
CDR3 protein: CASSQEEGSYNSPLHF
CDR3 DNA: TGTGCCAGCAGCCAAGAGGAGGGCTCCTATAATTCACCCCTCCACTTT

J gene: TRBJ2-5
V gene: TRBV12-5
clone size: NA
D gene: NA
CDR3 protein: CASGPGPGLQETQYF
CDR3 DNA: TGTGCTAGTGGTCCCGGGCCCGGCCTGCAAGAGACCCAGTACTTC

J gene: TRBJ2-7
V gene: TRBV9
clone size: NA
D gene: NA
CDR3 protein: CASSDTGDAYEQYF
CDR3 DNA: TGTGCCAGCAGCGACACCGGGGACGCCTACGAGCAGTACTTC

J gene: TRBJ1-1
V gene: TRBV19
clone size: NA
D gene: NA
CDR3 protein: CASSIGGSMNTEAFF
CDR3 DNA: TGTGCCAGTAGTATAGGAGGGAGCATGAACACTGAAGCTTTCTTT

J gene: TRBJ1-1
V gene: TRBV9
clone size: NA
D gene: NA
CDR3 protein: CASSVDGGSTEAFF
CDR3 DNA: TGTGCCAGCAGCGTAGACGGGGGGAGCACTGAAGCTTTCTTT

J gene: TRBJ2-7
V gene: TRBV4-1
clone size: NA
D gene: NA
CDR3 protein: CASSQDGREREQYF
CDR3 DNA: TGCGCCAGCAGCCAAGATGGCAGGGAAAGGGAGCAGTACTTC

J gene: TRBJ2-7
V gene: TRBV11-1
clone size: NA
D gene: NA
CDR3 protein: CASSFPTVPDEQYF
CDR3 DNA: TGTGCCAGCAGCTTCCCGACAGTGCCGGACGAGCAGTACTTC

J gene: TRBJ2-5
V gene: TRBV19
clone size: NA
D gene: NA
CDR3 protein: CASSIGGETQYF
CDR3 DNA: TGTGCCAGTAGTATAGGGGGGGAGACCCAGTACTTC

J gene: TRBJ2-4
V gene: TRBV2
clone size: NA
D gene: TRBD2
CDR3 protein: CASRSGLAGGWAKNIQYF
CDR3 DNA: TGTGCCAGCAGGAGCGGGCTAGCGGGGGGTTGGGCCAAAAACATTCAGTACTTC

J gene: TRBJ2-7
V gene: TRBV7-9
clone size: few
D gene: NA
CDR3 protein: CASSNTYEQYF
CDR3 DNA: TGTGCCAGCAGCAACACCTACGAGCAGTACTTC

J gene: TRBJ1-6
V gene: TRBV7-2
clone size: NA
D gene: NA
CDR3 protein: CASSWAGLSSYNSPLHF
CDR3 DNA: TGTGCCAGCAGCTGGGCCGGACTGAGCTCCTATAATTCACCCCTCCACTTT

J gene: TRBJ2-7
V gene: TRBV11-2
clone size: NA
D gene: NA
CDR3 protein: CASSLDGDAYEQYF
CDR3 DNA: TGTGCCAGCAGCTTAGATGGGGACGCCTACGAGCAGTACTTC

J gene: TRBJ2-1
V gene: TRBV4-1
clone size: NA
D gene: NA
CDR3 protein: CASSQDSNRVGGNEQFF
CDR3 DNA: TGCGCCAGCAGCCAAGATTCGAACAGGGTAGGTGGCAATGAGCAGTTCTTC

J gene: TRBJ2-7
V gene: TRBV18
clone size: NA
D gene: NA
CDR3 protein: CASSPDRSSYEQYF
CDR3 DNA: TGTGCCAGCTCACCGGACCGGAGCTCCTACGAGCAGTACTTC

J gene: TRBJ2-2
V gene: TRBV7-3
clone size: NA
D gene: NA
CDR3 protein: CASSPSGGTNTGELFF
CDR3 DNA: TGTGCCAGCAGCCCCTCGGGGGGCACGAACACCGGGGAGCTGTTTTTT

J gene: TRBJ2-7
V gene: TRBV12-5
clone size: NA
D gene: NA
CDR3 protein: CASGLVRWLPPLYEQYF
CDR3 DNA: TGTGCTAGTGGTTTGGTACGATGGCTACCCCCTCTCTACGAGCAGTACTTC

J gene: TRBJ2-7
V gene: TRBV9
clone size: NA
D gene: TRBD2
CDR3 protein: CASSVGVTSGYEQYF
CDR3 DNA: TGTGCCAGCAGCGTAGGGGTGACTAGCGGCTACGAGCAGTACTTC

J gene: TRBJ1-5
V gene: TRBV4-1
clone size: NA
D gene: NA
CDR3 protein: CASSQGGYGQPQHF
CDR3 DNA: TGCGCCAGCAGCCAAGGGGGGTACGGTCAGCCCCAGCATTTT

J gene: TRBJ1-5
V gene: TRBV9
clone size: NA
D gene: NA
CDR3 protein: CASSKGGGQYQPQHF
CDR3 DNA: TGTGCCAGCAGCAAAGGGGGGGGGCAGTATCAGCCCCAGCATTTT

J gene: TRBJ2-3
V gene: TRBV9
clone size: NA
D gene: TRBD2
CDR3 protein: CASSGALAGSTDTQYF
CDR3 DNA: TGTGCCAGCAGCGGAGCCCTAGCGGGGAGCACAGATACGCAGTATTTT

J gene: TRBJ2-1
V gene: TRBV7-3
clone size: NA
D gene: TRBD1
CDR3 protein: CASSLAGGAYNEQFF
CDR3 DNA: TGTGCCAGCAGCTTGGCAGGGGGCGCCTACAATGAGCAGTTCTTC

J gene: TRBJ2-3
V gene: TRBV11-3
clone size: NA
D gene: TRBD1
CDR3 protein: CASSLTGAREDTQYF
CDR3 DNA: TGTGCCAGCAGCTTGACAGGGGCCCGCGAAGATACGCAGTATTTT

J gene: TRBJ1-2
V gene: TRBV6-1
clone size: NA
D gene: NA
CDR3 protein: CASSGRNPNYGYTF
CDR3 DNA: TGTGCCAGCAGTGGTCGCAATCCTAACTATGGCTACACCTTC

J gene: TRBJ2-7
V gene: TRBV5-1
clone size: few
D gene: TRBD2
CDR3 protein: CASSPGGSGVHEQYF
CDR3 DNA: TGCGCCAGCAGCCCTGGTGGTAGCGGGGTCCACGAGCAGTACTTC

J gene: TRBJ1-4
V gene: TRBV29-1
clone size: NA
D gene: NA
CDR3 protein: CSPPASREKLFF
CDR3 DNA: TGCAGCCCCCCGGCATCCCGAGAAAAACTGTTTTTT

J gene: TRBJ1-1
V gene: TRBV13
clone size: NA
D gene: NA
CDR3 protein: CASSSGGPNTEAFF
CDR3 DNA: TGTGCCAGCAGCTCTGGAGGCCCGAACACTGAAGCTTTCTTT

J gene: TRBJ1-2
V gene: TRBV19
clone size: NA
D gene: NA
CDR3 protein: CASSIFDSPAYGYTF
CDR3 DNA: TGTGCCAGTAGTATTTTCGACAGCCCCGCTTATGGCTACACCTTC

J gene: TRBJ1-6
V gene: TRBV6-5
clone size: NA
D gene: NA
CDR3 protein: CASSSQVNNSPLHF
CDR3 DNA: TGTGCCAGCAGTTCCCAGGTGAATAATTCACCCCTCCACTTT

J gene: TRBJ1-5
V gene: TRBV19
clone size: NA
D gene: TRBD1
CDR3 protein: CASRRPGGWEWPQHF
CDR3 DNA: TGTGCCAGTAGGAGACCAGGGGGCTGGGAGTGGCCCCAGCATTTT

J gene: TRBJ1-2
V gene: TRBV9
clone size: NA
D gene: TRBD1
CDR3 protein: CASSSGTGVYGYTF
CDR3 DNA: TGTGCCAGCAGCTCCGGGACAGGGGTCTATGGCTACACCTTC

J gene: TRBJ1-2
V gene: TRBV28
clone size: NA
D gene: TRBD1
CDR3 protein: CASGITGDYGYTF
CDR3 DNA: TGTGCCAGCGGGATAACAGGGGACTATGGCTACACCTTC

J gene: TRBJ2-3
V gene: TRBV6-6
clone size: NA
D gene: NA
CDR3 protein: CASRPPVGGKEYF
CDR3 DNA: TGTGCCAGCAGACCCCCCGTCGGGGGAAAGGAGTATTTT

J gene: TRBJ2-6
V gene: TRBV5-6
clone size: NA
D gene: NA
CDR3 protein: CASSLGAVSGANVLTF
CDR3 DNA: TGTGCCAGCAGCTTGGGTGCGGTCTCTGGGGCCAACGTCCTGACTTTC

J gene: TRBJ1-1
V gene: TRBV2
clone size: NA
D gene: TRBD1
CDR3 protein: CASSVGTGGEAFF
CDR3 DNA: TGTGCCAGCAGTGTTGGGACAGGGGGTGAAGCTTTCTTT

J gene: TRBJ2-1
V gene: TRBV7-6
clone size: NA
D gene: TRBD2
CDR3 protein: CASSLARLAGANEQFF
CDR3 DNA: TGTGCCAGCAGCTTAGCTAGGCTAGCGGGGGCCAATGAGCAGTTCTTC

J gene: TRBJ2-1
V gene: TRBV5-1
clone size: NA
D gene: TRBD1
CDR3 protein: CASSSGTGSYNEQFF
CDR3 DNA: TGCGCCAGCAGCTCCGGGACAGGGTCCTACAATGAGCAGTTCTTC

J gene: TRBJ1-2
V gene: TRBV6-6
clone size: NA
D gene: TRBD1
CDR3 protein: CASSWDREGYGYTF
CDR3 DNA: TGTGCCAGCAGTTGGGACAGGGAAGGCTATGGCTACACCTTC

J gene: TRBJ1-1
V gene: TRBV29-1
clone size: NA
D gene: TRBD1
CDR3 protein: CSAPGTAYTEAFF
CDR3 DNA: TGCAGCGCCCCCGGGACAGCGTACACTGAAGCTTTCTTT

J gene: TRBJ2-1
V gene: TRBV11-2
clone size: NA
D gene: NA
CDR3 protein: CASSLAGGFSSSYNEQFF
CDR3 DNA: TGTGCCAGCAGCTTAGCGGGGGGCTTTTCGAGCTCCTACAATGAGCAGTTCTTC

J gene: TRBJ1-2
V gene: TRBV5-1
clone size: NA
D gene: TRBD1
CDR3 protein: CASRFHTGTGSYGYTF
CDR3 DNA: TGCGCCAGCAGGTTCCATACCGGGACAGGGAGCTATGGCTACACCTTC

J gene: TRBJ2-7
V gene: TRBV4-1
clone size: NA
D gene: NA
CDR3 protein: CASSQERAGSDEQYF
CDR3 DNA: TGCGCCAGCAGCCAAGAACGGGCAGGATCCGACGAGCAGTACTTC